These 27 T cell receptor beta chains came from one sample sequenced in a study of T cells in Graves' hyperthyroidism and ophthalmopathy. Amplification of TCR beta CDR3 regions used RNA as the template. HTBI primers were the set used in a first-round RT-PCR of the TCR CDR3. TCRdb reprocessed the multiplex PCR reads with MiXCR, giving one entry per CDR3 protein. The sample carries approximately 530,000 distinct CDR3 sequences, 15% to 20% recorded once. Sequencing was carried out using blood. Every receptor here comes from a middle-aged man with Graves' ophthalmopathy.

The chain links TRBV5-1 to TRBJ1-1; D possibly corresponds to TRBD1 (5 bases). Germline V gene sequence: CDR1 SGHRS, CDR2 YFSETQ. V shed 0 bases and J shed 0 bases, with 9 bases lying between them. The CDR3 sequence is 15 residues long. CDR3 protein: CASSLAGTMNTEAFF. The CDR3 DNA follows: TGCGCCAGCAGCTTGGCCGGGACGATGAACACTGAAGCTTTCTTT.

This clonotype was seen a handful of times. The gene calls are TRBV9 and TRBJ2-1, with TRBD1 matching over 9 bases. Germline CDR1 is SGDLS and CDR2 is YYNGEE. The CDR3 runs 15 residues. Trimming removed 0 bases from V and 6 bases from J; junction bases left unmatched: 4. CDR3 DNA sequence: TGTGCCAGCAGCGTAGGGGGGGGACAGGGCAATGAGCAGTTCTTC. Protein sequence: CASSVGGGQGNEQFF.

The V gene is TRBV20-1, the J gene TRBJ2-7; TRBD2 agrees at 8 bases. CDR3 length equals 16 residues. Trimming took 0 bases from V and 0 from J; bases not matched to a gene: 7. CDR1 DFQATT and CDR2 SNEGSKA come from the germline V gene (reference sequence). The CDR3 reads CSARDLRRGDSYEQYF. In DNA form, the CDR3 reads TGCAGTGCTAGAGATCTTAGGCGGGGGGACTCCTACGAGCAGTACTTC.

The sample holds a few counts of this clonotype. The chain couples TRBV20-1 to TRBJ1-5; D is perhaps TRBD1 (6 bases). V was pared by 0 bases and J by 7 bases, with 16 bases between. Germline V gives CDR1 DFQATT, CDR2 SNEGSKA (reference sequence). CDR3 size: 15 residues. DNA for the CDR3: TGCAGTGCTAGAGATGGGGGGGGGGGCGAACAGCCCCAGCATTTT. This sequence encodes CSARDGGGGEQPQHF.

A few counts support this clonotype. At one end, the junction sequence differs from germline, possibly due to a read error. This chain joins TRBV3-1 and TRBJ2-7, with a weak D call TRBD2 (6 bases). In germline, CDR1 is LGHDT, CDR2 YNNKEL (reference sequence). This CDR3 contains 15 residues. CDR3 residues: CASTQLRENRDEQYF. CDR3 sequence (DNA): TGTGCCAGCACCCAACTCCGGGAGAATAGGGACGAGCAGTACTTC.

This clonotype was seen ten or more times. This sequence joins TRBV2 and TRBJ1-3; D uncertain. Germline lookup yields CDR1 SNHLY and CDR2 FYNNEI. This CDR3 spans 11 amino acids. V shed 3 bases and J shed 4 bases, with 1 base lying between them. The CDR3 loop reads CASSEGNTIYF. CDR3 DNA sequence: TGTGCCAGCAGTGAGGGAAACACCATATATTTT.

Note on this clonotype: This sequence may be a read error, since a much larger clone differs from it by one base. The chain couples TRBV5-5 to TRBJ2-5; D may be TRBD1 (5 bases). Germline CDR1 SGHKS, CDR2 YYEKEE (reference sequence). CDR3 size: 14 residues. CDR3 sequence (DNA): TGTACCAGCAGCTGGGGCACTGGACAAGAGACCCAGTACTTC. It specifies CTSSWGTGQETQYF.

This clonotype was observed many times. The chain joins TRBV4-2 to TRBJ1-1; D gene uncertain. Germline V gives CDR1 LGHNA, CDR2 YNFKEQ. V was clipped by 1 base and J by 1 base, with 10 bases between them. The CDR3 is 15 amino acids. CDR3 sequence reads: CASSQVGGPNTEAFF. The CDR3 region has the DNA TGTGCCAGCAGCCAAGTGGGCGGACCGAACACTGAAGCTTTCTTT.

The chain joins TRBV4-1 to TRBJ2-7; either TRBD1 or TRBD2 may supply D (8 bases each). This CDR3 has 16 residues. The germline gives CDR1 MGHRA, CDR2 YSYEKL. V was clipped by 5 bases and J by 2 bases, with 19 bases between them. The CDR3 is CASSSGGTGRAYEQYF. In DNA, the CDR3 is TGCGCCAGCAGCTCGGGAGGGACAGGTCGAGCCTACGAGCAGTACTTC.

This clonotype has more than one count but fewer than ten. The rearrangement links TRBV20-1 to TRBJ1-2; possible D gene TRBD1, 5 bases. With 0 bases removed from V and 4 bases from J, the gap between germline ends came to 12 bases. The germline CDR1 and CDR2 sequences are DFQATT and SNEGSKA (reference sequence). CDR3 size: 14 residues. CDR3 residues: CSARDPPQAYGYTF. In nucleotides, the CDR3 is TGCAGTGCTAGAGATCCCCCACAGGCCTATGGCTACACCTTC.

This clonotype was seen many times. As DNA, the CDR3 is TGTGCCAGCTCACCGATGGGTACAGATACGCAGTATTTT. Encoded protein: CASSPMGTDTQYF. J is TRBJ2-3 and V is TRBV18; D gene ambiguous. V shed 3 bases and J shed 3 bases, with 7 bases lying between them. The CDR3 spans 13 residues. In germline, CDR1 is KGHSH, CDR2 LQKENI. The full variable domain, with the rest looked up from reference TRBV18 and TRBJ2-3, is NAGVMQNPRHLVRRRGQEARLRCSPMKGHSHVYWYRQLPEEGLKFMVYLQKENIIDESGMPKERFSAEFPKEGPSILRIQQVVRGDSAAYFCASSPMGTDTQYFGPGTRLTVL.

This clonotype was seen repeatedly, ten times or more. This rearrangement joins TRBV7-8 to TRBJ2-7; tentative D call: TRBD2 (6 bases). The CDR3 totals 15 residues. Germline V gene lookup returns CDR1 SGHVS and CDR2 FQNEAQ. The V and J ends lost 4 bases and 4 bases respectively, with 17 bases between them. CDR3 region: CASSSRTTWLYEQYF. In DNA, the CDR3 is TGTGCCAGCAGCTCCCGGACTACCTGGCTTTACGAGCAGTACTTC. Combining the CDR3 with reference TRBV7-8 and TRBJ2-7 gives the whole variable domain GAGVSQSPRYKVAKRGQDVALRCDPISGHVSLFWYQQALGQGPEFLTYFQNEAQLDKSGLPSDRFFAERPEGSVSTLKIQRTQQEDSAVYLCASSSRTTWLYEQYFGPGTRLTVT.

Only a few counts were recorded for this clonotype. This chain connects TRBV7-2 to TRBJ1-3; possibly TRBD1 for D (5 bases). Between the trimmed V and J ends, which lost 5 bases and 3 bases, there was a span of 11 bases. The CDR3 is 14 amino acids. Germline CDR1 and CDR2: SGHTA and FQGNSA. The CDR3 region is CASSTRGFGNTIYF. The CDR3 DNA follows: TGTGCCAGCAGCACCCGGGGGTTTGGAAACACCATATATTTT.

In the case of this clonotype: A much larger clonotype is one base distant, so this may be a read error. This sequence joins TRBV7-9 and TRBJ1-2, with D perhaps TRBD1 (6 bases). CDR3 length equals 15 residues. Germline lookup yields CDR1 SEHNR and CDR2 FQNEAQ (reference sequence). The CDR3: CAGSSPDRPNYGYTF. The CDR3 DNA is TGTGCCGGCAGTTCTCCGGACAGACCTAACTATGGCTACACCTTC.

The V and J genes are TRBV29-1 and TRBJ2-1; TRBD2 is a possible D gene (7 bases). Germline values: CDR1 SQVTM, CDR2 ANQGSEA. This CDR3 has 14 amino acids. The V gene lost 7 bases and the J gene lost 2 bases, with 15 bases spanning the gap. The CDR3 DNA follows: TGCAGCGGACGTTACGGGGGGCCCTACAATGAGCAGTTCTTC. Protein product: CSGRYGGPYNEQFF.

This clonotype was seen at least ten times. Here the CDR3 DNA reads TGCAGTGCTAGAGGGAGTTGGGACGAGCAGTACTTC. Protein: CSARGSWDEQYF. The chain recombines TRBV20-1 with TRBJ2-7; D is unclear. The V and J ends lost 1 base and 5 bases respectively, with 9 bases between them. The CDR3 contains 12 residues. The germline CDR1 and CDR2 sequences are DFQATT and SNEGSKA (reference sequence).

V and J are TRBV5-4 and TRBJ2-5, with 9 nucleotides matching TRBD1. The junction had 8 bases not matched to a gene; V was cut back by 4 bases and J by 4 bases. This CDR3 comprises 15 residues. Germline lookup yields CDR1 SGHNT and CDR2 YYREEE (reference sequence). The CDR3 DNA sequence: TGTGCCAGCAGCCCGGGGACAGGGACGGTAGAGACCCAGTACTTC. This sequence encodes CASSPGTGTVETQYF.

The table lists this clonotype with a few counts. The V call is TRBV11-2, the J call TRBJ1-4; D gene uncertain. The CDR3 covers 16 residues. Trimming pared 5 bases from V and 4 bases from J, leaving 17 bases between. The germline V gene has CDR1 SGHAT and CDR2 FQNNGV. CDR3 residues: CASSLAGQVVNEKLFF. In DNA form, the CDR3 reads TGTGCCAGCAGCCTTGCCGGGCAGGTGGTTAATGAAAAACTGTTTTTT.

V usage is TRBV10-3 and J usage is TRBJ2-1, with TRBD1 identical over 9 bases. Germline V gene sequence: CDR1 ENHRY, CDR2 SYGVKD. This CDR3 is built from 13 residues. With 10 bases clipped from V and 3 bases from J, the junction kept 4 bases outside the gene matches. CDR3 protein: CATTGGNYNEQFF. The CDR3 DNA follows: TGTGCCACCACAGGGGGCAACTACAATGAGCAGTTCTTC.

The J gene is TRBJ2-3, the V gene TRBV13, with D maybe TRBD1 (6 bases). Looked up from germline, CDR1 is PRHDT and CDR2 is FYEKMQ (reference sequence). The V and J ends lost 6 bases and 2 bases respectively, with 15 bases between them. This CDR3 comprises 15 residues. The CDR3 is CASSRAGELTDTQYF. Written as DNA, the CDR3 is TGTGCCAGCAGTCGAGCAGGGGAACTCACAGATACGCAGTATTTT.

This clonotype was seen many times. Sequence at one end of the junction differs from germline and may be a read error. The CDR3 here is CANSPRDPGSTDTQYF. In DNA, the CDR3 is TGTGCCAACAGCCCAAGGGACCCCGGAAGCACAGATACGCAGTATTTT. The V and J genes are TRBV11-1 and TRBJ2-3; D could derive from TRBD1 or TRBD2 (5 bases each). The CDR3 covers 16 residues. Germline V gives CDR1 SGHAT, CDR2 FQDESV (reference sequence).

The chain employs TRBV29-1 and TRBJ2-7; 7 bases match TRBD1. V lost 4 bases, J lost 0 bases, and 3 bases stayed unmatched. The CDR3 covers 13 residues. The germline V gene has CDR1 SQVTM and CDR2 ANQGSEA. The CDR3 spells CSVAQGVSYEQYF. The CDR3 DNA reads as TGCAGCGTTGCCCAGGGGGTCTCCTACGAGCAGTACTTC.

This clonotype was seen ten or more times. V gene TRBV11-2 combines with J gene TRBJ2-1; 7 bases line up with TRBD1. J lost 7 bases, V lost 0 bases, and 9 bases had no gene match. Per germline, CDR1 SGHAT and CDR2 FQNNGV. The CDR3 runs 16 residues. The CDR3 DNA sequence: TGTGCCAGCAGCTTAGAAGCTCGACAGGGCAGAAATGAGCAGTTCTTC. The encoded protein is CASSLEARQGRNEQFF. Drawing the rest from reference TRBV11-2 and TRBJ2-1, the complete variable domain is EAGVAQSPRYKIIEKRQSVAFWCNPISGHATLYWYQQILGQGPKLLIQFQNNGVVDDSQLPKDRFSAERLKGVDSTLKIQPAKLEDSAVYLCASSLEARQGRNEQFFGPGTRLTVL.

This clonotype came up many times. The V gene is TRBV28, the J gene TRBJ2-3; maybe TRBD1 (6 bases). Between the trimmed V and J ends, which lost 5 bases and 4 bases, there was a span of 10 bases. The CDR3 is 13 residues long. Germline CDR1 MDHEN, CDR2 SYDVKM. CDR3 in DNA: TGTGCCAGCAGTGTAAACAGGGCAGATACGCAGTATTTT. It specifies CASSVNRADTQYF.

This clonotype appeared a few times. V gene TRBV6-2 or TRBV6-3 combines with J gene TRBJ1-4, with 7 positions matching TRBD1. With V trimmed by 4 bases and J by 7 bases, 15 bases remained unmatched. The CDR3 contains 17 residues. CDR1 MNHEY and CDR2 SVGEGT come from the germline V gene. The CDR3 is CASSFATGSFVGEKLFF. CDR3 in DNA: TGTGCCAGCAGTTTCGCGACAGGGTCATTTGTCGGTGAAAAACTGTTTTTT.

This clonotype was detected a few times. This rearrangement joins TRBV13 to TRBJ1-1, with 7 nucleotides matching TRBD1. The CDR3 spans 13 residues. J was trimmed by 10 bases and V by 7 bases; bases with no gene match: 12. CDR1 and CDR2 from the germline V gene are PRHDT and FYEKMQ (reference sequence). CDR3 in DNA: TGTGCCAGCACCATAGGGGGCGCCCCGGGAGCTTTCTTT. This sequence encodes CASTIGGAPGAFF.

The V call is TRBV20-1, the J call TRBJ2-7, with 14 bases aligning to TRBD2. Germline-derived CDR1 and CDR2 are DFQATT and SNEGSKA (reference sequence). CDR3 length: 15 residues. V was pared by 3 bases and J by 7 bases, with 8 bases of the junction left unmatched. CDR3 region: CSASPGLAGGGEQYF. The CDR3 DNA follows: TGCAGTGCTAGTCCCGGACTAGCGGGAGGTGGTGAGCAGTACTTC.